This entry features one T cell receptor (beta chain) sequence. This entry comes from a study of blood T cell repertoires in COVID-19. Study in general: Collection of acute and convalescent COVID-19 samples took place in the United States, Italy and Spain.

Germline V gene sequence: CDR1 SGHRS, CDR2 YFSETQ. V was clipped by 0 bases and J by 4 bases, with 13 bases between them. This CDR3 contains 15 residues. Assay: immunoSEQ multiplex PCR; the TCRdb copy retains only in-frame clones and omits some. The table lists approximately 50,000 clones, about 85% of them singletons. The TCR comes from a human donor in a cohort sampled during active COVID-19. This rearrangement joins TRBV5-1 to TRBJ1-2, with a possible D match to TRBD1 (5 bases). Specimen: peripheral blood. The CDR3, as DNA: TGCGCCAGCAGCTTGGGGAGTGTACAGGCCTATGGCTACACCTTC. It codes for CASSLGSVQAYGYTF.